These 12 T cell receptor beta chains originate from one sample sequenced in a study of cytomegalovirus exposure and HLA in healthy donors. The study ran its PCR with 60 Vbeta and 13 Jbeta primers. The table came from immunoSEQ multiplex PCR; TCRdb's copy has only in-frame clones and leaves some out. In the table there are some 120,000 clones, around 10% of which are singletons. The specimen sequenced was PBMCs. The source is a young man in good health and CMV-seronegative.

To note about this clone: Other nucleotide sequences from this sample produce the same CDR3. The V gene is TRBV19, the J gene TRBJ2-6, with 8 bases identical to TRBD1. This CDR3 is 19 amino acids long. Germline CDR1 LNHDA, CDR2 SQIVND (reference sequence). V was pared by 1 base and J by 0 bases, with 8 bases of the junction left unmatched. The CDR3 bases are TGTGCCAGTAGTATAGGATTCGGGACAGGAAGCTCTGGGGCCAACGTCCTGACTTTC. Its translation: CASSIGFGTGSSGANVLTF.

The chain carries TRBV18 and TRBJ1-5; 7 nucleotides agree with TRBD1. J gave up 3 bases and V 5 bases, and 4 bases lay outside the gene matches. The CDR3 totals 14 residues. Germline loops: CDR1 KGHSH, CDR2 LQKENI. The CDR3 nucleotides are TGTGCCAGCTCAGCGACAGGGAACAATCAGCCCCAGCATTTT. Protein sequence: CASSATGNNQPQHF.

The CDR3 DNA reads TGTGCCAGTAGTAATCTAGCGGGGCCCCTTGAGCAGTACTTC. It specifies CASSNLAGPLEQYF. The gene calls are TRBV19 and TRBJ2-7; 9 nucleotides line up with TRBD2. Germline V gene sequence: CDR1 LNHDA, CDR2 SQIVND (reference sequence). This CDR3 spans 14 amino acids. The junction had 8 bases not matched to a gene; V was cut back by 4 bases and J by 7 bases.

The V call is TRBV11-2, the J call TRBJ1-1; D call uncertain. CDR1 and CDR2 from the germline V gene are SGHAT and FQNNGV. The CDR3 has 14 amino acids. Trimming pared 2 bases from V and 0 bases from J, leaving 7 bases between. The chain's CDR3 is CASSLQLVNTEAFF. CDR3 bases: TGTGCCAGCAGCTTACAGTTGGTGAACACTGAAGCTTTCTTT.

This clone was seen only a few times. The rearrangement links TRBV9 to TRBJ2-7, with 7 bases fitting TRBD1. Germline CDR1 reads SGDLS; CDR2 reads YYNGEE. With 4 bases clipped from V and 2 bases from J, the junction kept 9 bases outside the gene matches. This CDR3 is 15 amino acids long. The CDR3 sequence: CASSPSPGQTYEQYF. As DNA, the CDR3 is TGTGCCAGCAGCCCTTCTCCGGGACAGACCTACGAGCAGTACTTC.

This clone was detected a few times. The rearrangement links TRBV6-1 to TRBJ2-7; 10 nucleotides line up with TRBD2. The CDR3 length is 14 residues. V shed 8 bases and J 3 bases; nucleotides not matched to a gene: 7. CDR1 and CDR2 (germline): MNHNS, SASEGT. CDR3 sequence: CASRRASGGYEQYF. The CDR3 DNA follows: TGTGCCAGCCGGAGGGCTAGCGGGGGCTACGAGCAGTACTTC.

This CDR3 reads CAWSVWGGSSTDTQYF. The CDR3 nucleotides read TGTGCCTGGAGTGTATGGGGCGGCTCTAGCACAGATACGCAGTATTTT. The V and J genes are TRBV30 and TRBJ2-3, with a possible D match to TRBD1 (5 bases). The CDR3 has 16 amino acids. V was shortened by 0 bases and J by 0 bases, with 13 bases between the two germline ends. Germline CDR1 GTSNPN, CDR2 SVGIG (reference sequence).

This clone was counted only a few times. The CDR3, as DNA: TGTGCCAGTACTTTGGAGGCCACCTACAATGAGCAGTTCTTC. Its protein is CASTLEATYNEQFF. This sequence joins TRBV28 and TRBJ2-1; tentatively, D is TRBD2 (5 bases). The CDR3 totals 14 residues. The ends were cut back, 9 bases at V and 2 bases at J, with 14 bases in the middle. Germline CDR1 reads MDHEN; CDR2 reads SYDVKM. Looking up the rest from reference TRBV28 and TRBJ2-1 gives the full variable domain: DVKVTQSSRYLVKRTGEKVFLECVQDMDHENMFWYRQDPGLGLRLIYFSYDVKMKEKGDIPEGYSVSREKKERFSLILESASTNQTSMYLCASTLEATYNEQFFGPGTRLTVL.

The V call is TRBV5-4, the J call TRBJ1-2, with 8 nucleotides matching TRBD1. CDR3 length: 14 residues. Germline V CDR1 and CDR2: SGHNT, YYREEE (reference sequence). J gave up 2 bases and V 0 bases, and 0 bases lay outside the gene matches. The CDR3 region has the DNA TGTGCCAGCAGCTTGGGGACAGGGAACTATGGCTACACCTTC. Its protein product is CASSLGTGNYGYTF.

The chain is built from TRBV18 and TRBJ2-7; 8 bases match TRBD2. CDR3 length equals 15 residues. J lost 0 bases, V lost 6 bases, and 7 bases had no gene match. Germline loops: CDR1 KGHSH, CDR2 LQKENI. CDR3 region: CASSFGGAASYEQYF. CDR3 nucleotides: TGTGCCAGCTCCTTCGGGGGGGCCGCCTCCTACGAGCAGTACTTC.

This clone was counted a few times. This rearrangement joins TRBV5-4 to TRBJ2-7; maybe TRBD2 (5 bases). Germline V gives CDR1 SGHNT, CDR2 YYREEE (reference sequence). This CDR3 has 13 amino acids. With 3 bases removed from V and 2 bases from J, the gap between germline ends came to 9 bases. CDR3 bases: TGTGCCAGCAGCTGGGGTAGCGCCTACGAGCAGTACTTC. Protein product: CASSWGSAYEQYF.

The chain joins TRBV18 to TRBJ2-2; D is unresolved. Trimming removed 4 bases from V and 0 bases from J, with 12 bases in between. CDR3 length: 16 amino acids. The germline V gene encodes CDR1 KGHSH and CDR2 LQKENI. CDR3 sequence (DNA): TGTGCCAGCTCACAGGTCAGGAATTCGAACACCGGGGAGCTGTTTTTT. Its translation: CASSQVRNSNTGELFF. The whole variable domain, filled in from reference TRBV18 and TRBJ2-2, reads NAGVMQNPRHLVRRRGQEARLRCSPMKGHSHVYWYRQLPEEGLKFMVYLQKENIIDESGMPKERFSAEFPKEGPSILRIQQVVRGDSAAYFCASSQVRNSNTGELFFGEGSRLTVL.